A selection of T cell receptor beta chains follows, all from one sample in a study of T cell changes during pregnancy in multiple sclerosis. Sequencing was performed with immunoSEQ multiplex PCR; in TCRdb, only in-frame clones are kept and a portion is missing. The data show about 54,000 clones, with 75% to 90% seen just once and around 0.57% held by the top ten. The sample consisted of CD4+ T cells from peripheral blood mononuclear cells, taken in the first trimester of pregnancy. These receptors all stem from a female donor with multiple sclerosis, enrolled in a pregnancy study. The CDR3 runs from the conserved cysteine through the conserved F or W. Each record gives: D gene, clone size, J gene, V gene, CDR3 DNA, CDR3 protein. The D gene is left open where the match is weak. Expanded clones are given a class, and other clones once, few, many or no size at all.

>TRBD2|.|TRBJ2-3|TRBV5-1
TGCGCCAGCGTCCCCATAGCGGGAGAAGGAGATACGCAGTATTTT
CASVPIAGEGDTQYF
>TRBD1|once|TRBJ1-1|TRBV30
TGTGCCTGGAGTTATTTGGGGACAGGGCGCACTGAAGCTTTCTTT
CAWSYLGTGRTEAFF
>TRBD2|.|TRBJ2-1|TRBV9
TGTGCCAGCAGCGCACTAGCGGGTTACAATGAGCAGTTCTTC
CASSALAGYNEQFF
>.|.|TRBJ2-3|TRBV7-6
TGTGCCAGCAGCCCCGCCGGACTGGCCACAGATACGCAGTATTTT
CASSPAGLATDTQYF
>TRBD1|.|TRBJ1-2|TRBV19
TGTGCCAGTGAACAGGGGGCAAGGAGTGGCTACACCTTC
CASEQGARSGYTF
>TRBD1|.|TRBJ1-4|TRBV18
TGTGCCAGCTCACGGGACAGCATAGCAACTAATGAAAAACTGTTTTTT
CASSRDSIATNEKLFF
>.|.|TRBJ1-2|TRBV19
TGTGCCAGTAGTATCAGGGGACCCCCTTCGGGGGGCTACACCTTC
CASSIRGPPSGGYTF
>.|.|TRBJ2-1|TRBV7-3
TGTGCCAGCAGCTTAAGCACTAGTACTGAGCAGTTCTTC
CASSLSTSTEQFF
>.|.|TRBJ2-2|TRBV7-9
TGTGCCAGCAGCTTAGGAGATAACACCGGGGAGCTGTTTTTT
CASSLGDNTGELFF
>.|.|TRBJ2-7|TRBV5-4
TGTGCCAGCAGCTTGTACCAGGACTATAACGAGCAGTACTTC
CASSLYQDYNEQYF
>TRBD2|.|TRBJ2-7|TRBV5-4
TGTGCCAGCAGCCCCCTGGCTAGCGGGGTGGGTGAGCAGTACTTC
CASSPLASGVGEQYF
>TRBD2|.|TRBJ2-7|TRBV7-2
TGTGCCAGCAGCCCTAGCGGGAGCCCCTACGAGCAGTACTTC
CASSPSGSPYEQYF
>.|.|TRBJ1-5|TRBV30
TGTGCCTGGAGTGCATACGGGAACCAGCCCCAGCATTTT
CAWSAYGNQPQHF
>.|.|TRBJ1-2|TRBV7-9
TGTGCCAGCAGGACACAGGGATCCTATGGCTACACCTTC
CASRTQGSYGYTF
>.|.|TRBJ1-5|TRBV27
TGTGCCAGCAGTTTCAGGGGCACCAATCAGCCCCAGCATTTT
CASSFRGTNQPQHF
>.|.|TRBJ1-3|TRBV11-2
TGTGCCACCGAGTTCTACTCTGGAAACACCATATATTTT
CATEFYSGNTIYF
>.|.|TRBJ2-1|TRBV11-2
TGTGCCAGCAGCCACGGGGGTTCCTACAATGAGCAGTTCTTC
CASSHGGSYNEQFF
>TRBD1|.|TRBJ1-5|TRBV6-1
TGTGCCAGCAGCCCAACGGGACAGGGCAATCAGCCCCAGCATTTT
CASSPTGQGNQPQHF
>TRBD2|once|TRBJ2-1|TRBV5-4
TGTGCCAGCAGTTCCTGGCCAGCGGGGGTCGACAATGAGCAGTTCTTC
CASSSWPAGVDNEQFF
>TRBD1|.|TRBJ2-1|TRBV14
TGTGCCAGCAGCCCGATTAGACAGGGAAACTACAATGAGCAGTTCTTC
CASSPIRQGNYNEQFF
>TRBD2|.|TRBJ2-6|TRBV19
TGTGCCAGTAGTATGGGACTAGCGGGCAGCTCTGGGGCCAATGTCCTGACTTTC
CASSMGLAGSSGANVLTF
>TRBD2|.|TRBJ2-3|TRBV5-1
TGCGCCAGCAGCTTGGAACTAGCGGGGACGGGTACAGATACGCAGTATTTT
CASSLELAGTGTDTQYF
>.|.|TRBJ1-4|TRBV19
TGTGCCAGTAGTACGTCCGGGACTTACGAAAAACTGTTTTTT
CASSTSGTYEKLFF
>.|.|TRBJ1-1|TRBV5-4
TGTGCCAGCAGCCGGGACACGAACACTGAAGCTTTCTTT
CASSRDTNTEAFF
>TRBD2|.|TRBJ2-1|TRBV4-1
TGCGCCAGCAGCCAAAGATCTACTAGCGGGGGCCGTTCCTACAATGAGCAGTTCTTC
CASSQRSTSGGRSYNEQFF
>.|few|TRBJ1-6|TRBV2
TGTGCCAGCAGTCCCGGGGTGAATTCACCCCTCCACTTT
CASSPGVNSPLHF
>TRBD2|.|TRBJ2-5|TRBV4-2
TGTGCCAGCAGCCGACTAGCGGGGGGCGGGGGAGAGACCCAGTACTTC
CASSRLAGGGGETQYF
>.|.|TRBJ1-2|TRBV6-5
TGTGCCAGCAGCCAAGCGGGTTCTGGGTATGGCTACACCTTC
CASSQAGSGYGYTF
>.|.|TRBJ2-1|TRBV7-2
TGTGCCAGCAGCCCCCCTAGCGTGAGGCAGTTCTTC
CASSPPSVRQFF
>TRBD2|once|TRBJ2-5|TRBV7-9
TGTGCCAGCGGCCTAGCGGGGGGGCCGGGGACCCAGTACTTC
CASGLAGGPGTQYF